These 27 T cell receptor beta chains originate from one sample sequenced in a study of spatial heterogeneity in lung cancer. TCRdb reprocessed the 5' RACE reads via MiXCR and lists one record per CDR3 protein. This repertoire shows 6,000 to 7,500 distinct CDR3 sequences, around 6.3% found once; its top ten account for over 70%. Indicated time point: sample taken at primary tumor resection. This sample comprised PBMCs, obtained at surgery. The source of these receptors is a male donor with early-stage non-small cell lung cancer.

At least ten counts were recorded for this clonotype. V usage is TRBV11-2 and J usage is TRBJ2-3; 7 nucleotides align to TRBD1. CDR3 size: 13 residues. V was pared by 6 bases and J by 7 bases, with 7 bases of the junction left unmatched. Germline-derived CDR1 and CDR2 are SGHAT and FQNNGV. The CDR3 DNA follows: TGTGCCAGCAGTATTGGACAGGAGAATACGCAGTATTTT. This sequence encodes CASSIGQENTQYF. The full variable domain, in which reference TRBV11-2 and TRBJ2-3 provide the parts outside the CDR3, is EAGVAQSPRYKIIEKRQSVAFWCNPISGHATLYWYQQILGQGPKLLIQFQNNGVVDDSQLPKDRFSAERLKGVDSTLKIQPAKLEDSAVYLCASSIGQENTQYFGPGTRLTVL.

This clonotype occurred many times. V is TRBV20-1 and J is TRBJ1-4, with unresolved D. The CDR3 runs 15 residues. Germline CDR1 and CDR2: DFQATT and SNEGSKA (reference sequence). Trimming took off 1 base at V and 8 bases at J, with 17 bases between the two ends. Here the CDR3 DNA reads TGCAGTGCTAGAGTTCCCGGGAAGGCCGTCGAAAAACTGTTTTTT. Residues: CSARVPGKAVEKLFF.

This clonotype was detected only once. A much larger clone lies a single base off, so this may be a read error. The chain links TRBV3-1 to TRBJ2-7; 9 positions agree with TRBD2. V was pared by 8 bases and J by 3 bases, with 11 bases of the junction left unmatched. The germline V gene has CDR1 LGHDT and CDR2 YNNKEL (reference sequence). The CDR3 extends over 15 amino acids. CDR3 region: CASGPWGSGSYEQYF. The CDR3 DNA sequence: TGTGCCAGCGGCCCTTGGGGTAGCGGGAGCTACGAGCAGTACTTC.

This rearrangement joins TRBV7-9 to TRBJ1-5; D not resolved. The germline gives CDR1 SEHNR, CDR2 FQNEAQ (reference sequence). This CDR3 comprises 14 residues. The V gene lost 1 base and the J gene lost 5 bases, with 9 bases spanning the gap. In DNA, the CDR3 is TGTGCCAGCAGCTTAGGGGCAGGCCATCAGCCCCAGCATTTT. This codes for CASSLGAGHQPQHF.

Ten or more counts support this clonotype. The chain recombines TRBV27 with TRBJ1-6; 9 bases are shared with TRBD1. The CDR3 runs 14 residues. The J segment lost 8 bases and the V segment lost 6 bases, leaving 5 bases of the junction unmatched. Germline-derived CDR1 and CDR2 are MNHEY and SMNVEV (reference sequence). Here the CDR3 reads CASRIQGADSPLHF. CDR3 DNA: TGTGCCAGCAGGATACAGGGGGCTGATTCACCCCTCCACTTT.

The table lists this clonotype with a few counts. The rearrangement links TRBV5-1 to TRBJ1-4; 9 positions agree with TRBD1. This CDR3 has 15 residues. Trimming at V came to 3 bases and at J to 7 bases, leaving 7 bases not matched to a gene. Per the germline V gene, CDR1 is SGHRS and CDR2 is YFSETQ. The CDR3 loop is CASSYDRGKSEKLFF. In DNA, the CDR3 is TGCGCCAGCAGCTACGACAGGGGGAAGAGTGAAAAACTGTTTTTT.

This clonotype was counted between two and nine times. V gene TRBV28 combines with J gene TRBJ2-5; D gene ambiguous. Germline V gene sequence: CDR1 MDHEN, CDR2 SYDVKM. With 6 bases removed from V and 5 bases from J, the gap between germline ends came to 13 bases. CDR3 length equals 13 residues. Written as DNA, the CDR3 is TGTGCCAGCAGACCCATACCCTCCGAGACCCAGTACTTC. Translation gives CASRPIPSETQYF.

This clonotype occurred a few times. The chain uses TRBV6-2 or TRBV6-3 and TRBJ2-2; TRBD2 aligns across 10 bases. J lost 2 bases, V lost 8 bases, and 8 bases had no gene match. The CDR3 spans 16 residues. Looked up from germline, CDR1 is MNHEY and CDR2 is SVGEGT. The CDR3 here is CASGSGRTFNTGELFF. Written as DNA, the CDR3 is TGTGCCAGCGGTAGCGGGAGGACCTTTAACACCGGGGAGCTGTTTTTT.

This clonotype was picked up many times. The chain uses TRBV20-1 and TRBJ2-5; TRBD1 is a possible D gene (5 bases). The CDR3 is made up of 13 amino acids. V was clipped by 6 bases and J by 1 base, with 12 bases between them. Germline CDR1 and CDR2: DFQATT and SNEGSKA (reference sequence). CDR3: CSAHRRLQETQYF. DNA for the CDR3: TGCAGTGCCCACAGGCGTCTCCAAGAGACCCAGTACTTC.

This clonotype was picked up many times. The rearrangement uses TRBV7-9 and TRBJ2-5; D possibly matches TRBD1 or TRBD2 (5 bases each). CDR3 length: 12 residues. From germline, CDR1 is SEHNR and CDR2 FQNEAQ (reference sequence). V lost 5 bases to trimming and J lost 5 bases, with 9 bases between them. The DNA for the CDR3 is TGTGCCAGCAGCCCGGGGCGGGAGACCCAGTACTTC. This codes for CASSPGRETQYF.

This clonotype was recorded many times. The rearrangement joins TRBV5-6 to TRBJ1-1, with D unresolved. CDR3 length: 12 amino acids. Germline V gene lookup returns CDR1 SGHDT and CDR2 YYEEEE. V gave up 0 bases and J gave up 7 bases, with 7 bases separating them. CDR3 DNA: TGTGCCAGCAGCTTGGAGGTAGATGAAGCTTTCTTT. Translated: CASSLEVDEAFF.

This clonotype was seen ten or more times. One end of the junction does not line up with germline, which may come from a read error. The chain joins TRBV7-7 to TRBJ2-2; 8 nucleotides match TRBD2. Germline loops: CDR1 SSHAT, CDR2 FNYEAQ (reference sequence). The CDR3 length is 15 residues. CDR3 protein: CASSSTGLAGGELFF. In nucleotides, the CDR3 is TGTGCTAGCAGCTCAACCGGACTAGCTGGCGGGGAGCTGTTTTTT.

This clonotype was seen ten or more times. V is TRBV5-4 and J is TRBJ1-1; no reliable D call. V was clipped by 0 bases and J by 2 bases, with 8 bases between them. The CDR3 spans 14 residues. Germline CDR1 is SGHNT and CDR2 is YYREEE (reference sequence). CDR3 sequence reads: CASSLEVQNTEAFF. The CDR3 DNA reads as TGTGCCAGCAGCTTGGAGGTCCAAAACACTGAAGCTTTCTTT. Full variable domain (outside the CDR3, taken from reference TRBV5-4 and TRBJ1-1): ETGVTQSPTHLIKTRGQQVTLRCSSQSGHNTVSWYQQALGQGPQFIFQYYREEENGRGNFPPRFSGLQFPNYSSELNVNALELDDSALYLCASSLEVQNTEAFFGQGTRLTVV.

This clonotype was detected ten times or more. The gene calls are TRBV5-1 and TRBJ1-5; no clear D. This CDR3 is 14 amino acids long. Germline V gives CDR1 SGHRS, CDR2 YFSETQ. V was trimmed by 5 bases and J by 7 bases, leaving 16 bases between them. The DNA for the CDR3 is TGCGCCAGCAGTCTTTCACTCGGAGGACAGCCCCAGCATTTT. Amino acid sequence: CASSLSLGGQPQHF.

This clonotype was seen only a few times. This sequence joins TRBV7-8 and TRBJ2-2, with 7 nucleotides matching TRBD1. V was pared by 6 bases and J by 0 bases, with 4 bases of the junction left unmatched. CDR3 length: 15 amino acids. From germline, CDR1 is SGHVS and CDR2 FQNEAQ. This chain's CDR3 is CASRETGTNTGELFF. CDR3 coding DNA: TGTGCCAGCAGGGAGACAGGGACGAACACCGGGGAGCTGTTTTTT.

This clonotype has ten or more counts. CDR3 nucleotide sequence: TGTGCCAGCAGTGATGACATGGACTACGAGCAGTACTTC. Amino acids: CASSDDMDYEQYF. V is TRBV2 and J is TRBJ2-7; no reliable D call. Per the germline V gene, CDR1 is SNHLY and CDR2 is FYNNEI. V was trimmed by 3 bases and J by 3 bases, leaving 9 bases between them. The CDR3 has 13 amino acids.

This clonotype appeared many times. V gene TRBV28 combines with J gene TRBJ1-2; 7 bases line up with TRBD1. In germline, CDR1 is MDHEN, CDR2 SYDVKM. Losses at the gene ends were 5 bases for V and 2 bases for J; bases not matched to a gene: 5. CDR3 length equals 14 residues. The CDR3 nucleotides are TGTGCCAGCAGTAGCGGAGGGGGCAACTATGGCTACACCTTC. It yields the protein CASSSGGGNYGYTF.

The chain combines TRBV28 with TRBJ2-7; the D is unclear. V lost 4 bases and J 6 bases, leaving 7 bases between the germline ends. Germline V gene lookup returns CDR1 MDHEN and CDR2 SYDVKM. The CDR3 has 11 amino acids. The CDR3 coding sequence is TGTGCCAGCAGTTCGAGGTCCGAGCAGTACTTC. Translation: CASSSRSEQYF. Full variable domain (outside the CDR3, taken from reference TRBV28 and TRBJ2-7): DVKVTQSSRYLVKRTGEKVFLECVQDMDHENMFWYRQDPGLGLRLIYFSYDVKMKEKGDIPEGYSVSREKKERFSLILESASTNQTSMYLCASSSRSEQYFGPGTRLTVT.

This clonotype was seen ten or more times. V usage is TRBV28 and J usage is TRBJ2-7; D is perhaps TRBD2 (6 bases). This CDR3 has 13 residues. Germline V gene data show CDR1 as MDHEN and CDR2 as SYDVKM. Trimming removed 7 bases at V and 3 bases at J, with 13 bases between. The CDR3 DNA sequence: TGTGCCAGCATGGAGGGGAAGGTCTACGAGCAGTACTTC. It translates to CASMEGKVYEQYF.

This clonotype was seen ten or more times. V is TRBV24-1 and J is TRBJ2-3, with TRBD2 matching over 9 bases. The CDR3 runs 16 residues. The V gene's germline CDR1 is KGHDR and CDR2 SFDVKD. The V and J ends lost 4 bases and 2 bases, in that order; junction bases with no gene match: 6. The CDR3 loop reads CATSEALAGFTDTQYF. CDR3 DNA: TGTGCCACCAGTGAAGCCCTAGCGGGGTTCACAGATACGCAGTATTTT.

This clonotype showed up many times. The gene calls are TRBV28 and TRBJ2-2; no firm D call. Germline loops: CDR1 MDHEN, CDR2 SYDVKM. V lost 3 bases and J 0 bases, leaving 8 bases between the germline ends. The CDR3 runs to 15 residues. The DNA for the CDR3 is TGTGCCAGCAGTTTCGTGGAGTCGAACACCGGGGAGCTGTTTTTT. This translates into CASSFVESNTGELFF.

This clonotype was observed many times. The chain links TRBV3-1 to TRBJ2-7; a possible D gene is TRBD2 (6 bases). Germline-derived CDR1 and CDR2 are LGHDT and YNNKEL (reference sequence). This CDR3 is 13 amino acids long. The V end was cut by 5 bases, the J end by 3 bases, with 11 bases between. CDR3 DNA sequence: TGTGCCAGCAGCGGCGGGAAGGTCTACGAGCAGTACTTC. Amino acids: CASSGGKVYEQYF.

This clonotype was observed many times. The chain employs TRBV20-1 and TRBJ1-1; 8 bases are a match to TRBD1. CDR1 is DFQATT and CDR2 is SNEGSKA in the germline V gene (reference sequence). With V trimmed by 0 bases and J by 3 bases, 6 bases remained unmatched. The CDR3 is made up of 15 amino acids. Here the CDR3 DNA reads TGCAGTGCTAGAGATACGGACAGGGCTTACACTGAAGCTTTCTTT. Its translation is CSARDTDRAYTEAFF.

The V gene is TRBV9, the J gene TRBJ2-7; D may correspond to TRBD1 or TRBD2 (5 bases each). Germline V lookup: CDR1 SGDLS, CDR2 YYNGEE. This CDR3 is 13 amino acids long. V was shortened by 0 bases and J by 6 bases, with 10 bases between the two germline ends. The CDR3 reads CASSVGSGTEQYV. The CDR3, as DNA: TGTGCCAGCAGCGTAGGATCGGGGACCGAGCAGTACGTC.

About this clonotype itself: This could be a read error, since a much larger clone is one nucleotide away. This chain links TRBV5-1 with TRBJ2-1; maybe TRBD1 (6 bases). The CDR3 totals 15 residues. The germline CDR1 and CDR2 sequences are SGHRS and YFSETQ. The CDR3 is CASSLDAGVHNEQIF. DNA of the CDR3: TGCGCCAGCAGCTTGGATGCAGGGGTCCACAATGAGCAGATCTTC.

This clonotype came up many times. The V gene is TRBV18, the J gene TRBJ2-5, with unresolved D. V lost 3 bases, J lost 4 bases, and 6 bases lay in between. Germline lookup yields CDR1 KGHSH and CDR2 LQKENI. CDR3 length: 12 amino acids. CDR3 in DNA: TGTGCCAGCTCACCTGGTTTAGAGACCCAGTACTTC. Translating gives CASSPGLETQYF.

This clonotype was recorded at least ten times. The chain couples TRBV5-6 to TRBJ1-1; possibly TRBD1 for D (5 bases). The CDR3 consists of 15 residues. Germline lookup yields CDR1 SGHDT and CDR2 YYEEEE. V shed 1 base and J shed 3 bases, with 13 bases lying between them. The CDR3 sequence: CASSLMRGFDTEAFF. The CDR3 DNA is TGTGCCAGCAGCTTGATGCGGGGCTTTGACACTGAAGCTTTCTTT.